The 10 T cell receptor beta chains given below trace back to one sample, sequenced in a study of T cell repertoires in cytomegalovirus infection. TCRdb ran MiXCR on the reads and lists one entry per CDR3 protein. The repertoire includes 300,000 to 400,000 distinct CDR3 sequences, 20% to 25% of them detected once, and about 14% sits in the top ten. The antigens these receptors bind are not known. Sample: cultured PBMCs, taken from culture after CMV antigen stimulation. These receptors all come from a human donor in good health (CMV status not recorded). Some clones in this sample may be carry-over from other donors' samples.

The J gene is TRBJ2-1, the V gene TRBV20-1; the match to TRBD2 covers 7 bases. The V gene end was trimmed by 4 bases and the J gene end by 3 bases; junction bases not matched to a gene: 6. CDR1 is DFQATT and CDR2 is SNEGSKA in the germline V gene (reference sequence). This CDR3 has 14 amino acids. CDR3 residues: CSAIRLADYNEQFF. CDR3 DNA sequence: TGCAGTGCTATCCGTCTAGCGGACTACAATGAGCAGTTCTTC.

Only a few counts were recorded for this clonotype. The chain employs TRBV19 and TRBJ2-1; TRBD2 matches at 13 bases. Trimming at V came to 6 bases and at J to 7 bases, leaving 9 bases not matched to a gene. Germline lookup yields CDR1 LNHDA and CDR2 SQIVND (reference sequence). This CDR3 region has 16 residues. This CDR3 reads CASSRLAGGIGNEQFF. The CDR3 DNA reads TGTGCCAGTAGCAGACTAGCGGGGGGTATCGGGAATGAGCAGTTCTTC.

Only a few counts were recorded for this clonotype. The CDR3 region is CASSERGQLGETQYF. Here the CDR3 DNA reads TGTGCCAGCAGTGAGAGGGGACAGCTCGGGGAGACCCAGTACTTC. This chain connects TRBV6-1 to TRBJ2-5, with 7 nucleotides matching TRBD1. Looked up from germline, CDR1 is MNHNS and CDR2 is SASEGT. The CDR3 is made up of 15 amino acids. V lost 3 bases and J lost 5; bases outside the gene matches: 9.

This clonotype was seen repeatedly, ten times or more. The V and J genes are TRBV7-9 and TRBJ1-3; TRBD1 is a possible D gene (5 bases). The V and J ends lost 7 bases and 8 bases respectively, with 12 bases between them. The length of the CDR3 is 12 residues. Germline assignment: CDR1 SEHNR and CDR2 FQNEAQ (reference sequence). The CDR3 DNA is TGTGCCAGCACCGGGAGGGGACACACCATATATTTT. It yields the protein CASTGRGHTIYF.

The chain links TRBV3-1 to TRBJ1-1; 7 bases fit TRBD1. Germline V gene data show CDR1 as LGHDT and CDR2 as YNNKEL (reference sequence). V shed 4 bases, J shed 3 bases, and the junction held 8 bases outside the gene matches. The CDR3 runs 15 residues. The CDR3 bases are TGTGCCAGCAGCCCAGAGACAGGGTTTGACACTGAAGCTTTCTTT. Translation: CASSPETGFDTEAFF.

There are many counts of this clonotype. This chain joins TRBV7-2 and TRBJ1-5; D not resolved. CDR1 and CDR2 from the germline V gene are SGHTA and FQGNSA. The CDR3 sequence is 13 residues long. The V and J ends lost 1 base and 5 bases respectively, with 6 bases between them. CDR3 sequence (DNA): TGTGCCAGCAGCTTAGAAGCGTATCAGCCCCAGCATTTT. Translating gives CASSLEAYQPQHF.

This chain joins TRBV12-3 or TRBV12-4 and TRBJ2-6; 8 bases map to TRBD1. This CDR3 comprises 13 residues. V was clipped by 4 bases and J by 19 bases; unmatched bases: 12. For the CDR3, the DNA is TGTGCCAGCAGTTCCGGGACAGGCGGTCCCGTAACTTTC. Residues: CASSSGTGGPVTF.

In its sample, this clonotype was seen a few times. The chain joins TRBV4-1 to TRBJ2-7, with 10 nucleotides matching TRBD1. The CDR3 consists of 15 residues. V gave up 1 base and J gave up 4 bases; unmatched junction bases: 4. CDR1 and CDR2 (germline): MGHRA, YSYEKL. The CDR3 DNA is TGCGCCAGCAGCCAAGGGGGACAGGGGCGTTACGAGCAGTACTTC. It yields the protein CASSQGGQGRYEQYF.

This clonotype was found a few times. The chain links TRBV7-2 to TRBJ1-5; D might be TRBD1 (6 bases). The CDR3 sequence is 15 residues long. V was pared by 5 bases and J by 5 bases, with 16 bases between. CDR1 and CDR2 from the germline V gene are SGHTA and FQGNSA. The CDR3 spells CASSLEGGGDQPQHF. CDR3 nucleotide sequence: TGTGCCAGCAGCCTAGAGGGGGGAGGCGATCAGCCCCAGCATTTT.

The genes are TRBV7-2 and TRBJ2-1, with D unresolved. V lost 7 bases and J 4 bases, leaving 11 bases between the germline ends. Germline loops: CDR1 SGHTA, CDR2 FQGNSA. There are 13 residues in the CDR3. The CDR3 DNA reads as TGTGCCAGCACTGTTGGGCCTTACAATGAGCAGTTCTTC. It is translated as CASTVGPYNEQFF.